The 23 T cell receptor beta chains below all came from one sample that was sequenced in a study of shared clonotypes between healthy human individuals. CD45RO-negative cells were positively selected for CCR7, leaving out terminally differentiated effector memory CD45RA+ cells. Clones were sequenced by immunoSEQ multiplex PCR, and TCRdb holds only the in-frame ones, with some missing. The data show about 1,800,000 clones, over 85% seen once. Sequencing was performed on naive CD8+ T cells sorted from blood. These receptors were obtained from a man between 18 and 35 years old in good health.

With respect to this clone: Other DNA sequences in the sample encode the same CDR3. This chain joins TRBV28 and TRBJ2-5, with D maybe TRBD1 (7 bases). Germline-derived CDR1 and CDR2 are MDHEN and SYDVKM. This CDR3 contains 13 residues. Trimming left V 1 base short and J 5 bases short, with 8 bases between. CDR3 in amino acids: CASSLSGGETQYF. The CDR3 DNA is TGTGCCAGCAGTTTATCAGGGGGGGAGACCCAGTACTTC.

The chain couples TRBV7-9 to TRBJ1-4, with 8 bases that match TRBD1. The CDR3 consists of 15 residues. The V gene's germline CDR1 is SEHNR and CDR2 FQNEAQ (reference sequence). Trimming at V came to 5 bases and at J to 7 bases, leaving 9 bases not matched to a gene. CDR3 coding DNA: TGTGCCAGCAGCCCTAACGACAGGGGAAGTGAAAAACTGTTTTTT. Its translation is CASSPNDRGSEKLFF.

The chain is built from TRBV28 and TRBJ1-4; a weak D match, TRBD1 (5 bases). CDR3 length: 17 residues. The V end was cut by 0 bases, the J end by 0 bases, with 11 bases between. Germline V gene sequence: CDR1 MDHEN, CDR2 SYDVKM. The CDR3 reads CASSLWRGVATNEKLFF. CDR3 DNA: TGTGCCAGCAGTTTATGGAGGGGCGTTGCAACTAATGAAAAACTGTTTTTT. Full variable domain (rest looked up from reference TRBV28 and TRBJ1-4): DVKVTQSSRYLVKRTGEKVFLECVQDMDHENMFWYRQDPGLGLRLIYFSYDVKMKEKGDIPEGYSVSREKKERFSLILESASTNQTSMYLCASSLWRGVATNEKLFFGSGTQLSVL.

Here the CDR3 DNA reads TGTGCCAGCAGCTTGCCAGCTTACAATGAGCAGTTCTTC. Translated: CASSLPAYNEQFF. The V call is TRBV11-1, the J call TRBJ2-1, with D unresolved. The CDR3 consists of 13 residues. CDR1 SGHAT and CDR2 FQDESV come from the germline V gene (reference sequence). Trimming pared 3 bases from V and 4 bases from J, leaving 7 bases between.

The rearrangement joins TRBV11-2 to TRBJ2-7; 10 nucleotides agree with TRBD1. The J segment lost 5 bases and the V segment lost 3 bases, leaving 4 bases of the junction unmatched. The CDR3 runs 14 residues. Germline V gene sequence: CDR1 SGHAT, CDR2 FQNNGV. CDR3 in amino acids: CASSLDRGYDEQYF. Written as DNA, the CDR3 is TGTGCCAGCAGCTTGGACAGGGGGTACGACGAGCAGTACTTC.

This chain links TRBV6-6 with TRBJ2-7; D might be TRBD2 (6 bases). The CDR3 runs 14 residues. V lost 0 bases and J lost 6, with 12 bases in between. Germline loops: CDR1 MNHNY, CDR2 SVGAGI (reference sequence). For the CDR3, the DNA is TGTGCCAGCAGTTACTCGGAGGGTGAGCTCGAGCAGTACTTC. Translated, it gives CASSYSEGELEQYF.

The rearrangement links TRBV27 to TRBJ2-7; D remains unclear. The CDR3 totals 13 residues. Trimming took 2 bases from V and 1 from J, leaving 6 bases between them. CDR1 and CDR2 (germline): MNHEY, SMNVEV (reference sequence). The CDR3: CASSLQRSYEQYF. The CDR3 DNA reads as TGTGCCAGCAGTTTACAGAGATCCTACGAGCAGTACTTC.

J is TRBJ2-7 and V is TRBV11-2; 7 bases line up with TRBD2. The CDR3 has 16 amino acids. Germline V gene sequence: CDR1 SGHAT, CDR2 FQNNGV. The ends lost 1 base at V and 3 bases at J; junction bases unmatched: 9. The CDR3 DNA reads as TGTGCCAGCAGCTTAGGGGATGGGCTAGCGGACTACGAGCAGTACTTC. It encodes CASSLGDGLADYEQYF.

The chain couples TRBV6-1 to TRBJ1-5; D call uncertain. This CDR3 spans 14 amino acids. The ends were cut back, 3 bases at V and 4 bases at J, with 10 bases in the middle. CDR1 MNHNS and CDR2 SASEGT come from the germline V gene. The CDR3 DNA sequence: TGTGCCAGCAGTGACCGGGAACATAATCAGCCCCAGCATTTT. Translating gives CASSDREHNQPQHF.

The chain carries TRBV9 and TRBJ1-1; D call uncertain. Trimming left V 2 bases short and J 0 bases short, with 5 bases between. The CDR3 runs to 13 residues. Germline-derived CDR1 and CDR2 are SGDLS and YYNGEE. The CDR3 here is CASSVSMNTEAFF. The CDR3 DNA follows: TGTGCCAGCAGCGTCTCCATGAACACTGAAGCTTTCTTT.

About this clone: Other nucleotide sequences from this sample produce the same CDR3. The chain links TRBV10-3 to TRBJ2-7, with D perhaps matching TRBD2 (5 bases). Trimming left V 3 bases short and J 1 base short, with 7 bases between. The CDR3 is 13 amino acids. Germline CDR1 and CDR2: ENHRY and SYGVKD. The CDR3 loop is CAISDGVSYEQYF. The CDR3 nucleotides are TGTGCCATCAGTGACGGGGTGTCCTACGAGCAGTACTTC.

This chain joins TRBV7-9 and TRBJ2-7, with D perhaps matching TRBD1 (6 bases). CDR1 SEHNR and CDR2 FQNEAQ come from the germline V gene (reference sequence). Trimming pared 6 bases from V and 1 base from J, leaving 7 bases between. The CDR3 sequence is 12 residues long. DNA of the CDR3: TGTGCCAGCAGAGGACAGTCCTACGAGCAGTACTTC. Protein sequence: CASRGQSYEQYF.

The chain couples TRBV7-8 to TRBJ2-3, with 8 bases lining up with TRBD1. There are 15 residues in the CDR3. Germline CDR1 SGHVS, CDR2 FQNEAQ. The junction had 5 bases not matched to a gene; V was cut back by 3 bases and J by 3 bases. The CDR3 bases are TGTGCCAGCAGCTTGACAGGGGATAGAACAGATACGCAGTATTTT. It translates to CASSLTGDRTDTQYF.

The V gene is TRBV5-7, the J gene TRBJ1-4; D possibly corresponds to TRBD1 (6 bases). TRBV5-7 is an open reading frame whose function is uncertain. CDR3 length: 17 amino acids. V was trimmed by 0 bases and J by 8 bases, leaving 20 bases between them. The CDR3 sequence: CASSLDPQGHREEKLFF. The CDR3 DNA follows: TGTGCCAGCAGCTTGGACCCCCAGGGGCACCGGGAGGAAAAACTGTTTTTT.

The chain recombines TRBV5-4 with TRBJ2-7; 7 nucleotides agree with TRBD2. The V gene end was trimmed by 0 bases and the J gene end by 7 bases; junction bases not matched to a gene: 7. The CDR3 is made up of 14 amino acids. Germline V gene lookup returns CDR1 SGHNT and CDR2 YYREEE (reference sequence). The DNA of the CDR3 is TGTGCCAGCAGCTTGGTGCGGGGGACTCGGGAGCAGTACTTC. Its translation is CASSLVRGTREQYF.

This clone was counted once. CDR3 region: CSVDISGELFF. The DNA for the CDR3 is TGCAGCGTTGATATATCCGGGGAGCTGTTTTTT. This chain connects TRBV29-1 to TRBJ2-2; D call uncertain. V shed 3 bases and J shed 6 bases, with 5 bases lying between them. Germline V gives CDR1 SQVTM, CDR2 ANQGSEA. This CDR3 has 11 residues.

Comment on this clone: Other DNA variants within this sample encode the same CDR3. The chain combines TRBV27 with TRBJ2-6, with D perhaps TRBD1 (5 bases). The CDR3 runs 16 residues. Germline V gene lookup returns CDR1 MNHEY and CDR2 SMNVEV (reference sequence). V lost 2 bases to trimming and J lost 1 base, with 9 bases between them. The CDR3 coding sequence is TGTGCCAGCAGTTTAATAGGGGTGTCTGGGGCCAACGTCCTGACTTTC. It is translated as CASSLIGVSGANVLTF.

The rearrangement uses TRBV4-3 and TRBJ1-5; D perhaps matches TRBD1 (6 bases). Germline V gene lookup returns CDR1 LGHNA and CDR2 YSLEER. V gave up 0 bases and J gave up 0 bases, with 21 bases separating them. This CDR3 is built from 20 residues. The CDR3 sequence is CASSQDLHYREKGSNQPQHF. DNA of the CDR3: TGCGCCAGCAGCCAAGATCTCCATTACAGGGAGAAGGGTAGCAATCAGCCCCAGCATTTT.

V is TRBV28 and J is TRBJ2-5; D gene unclear. Germline V gives CDR1 MDHEN, CDR2 SYDVKM. The V end lost 6 bases, the J end lost 0 bases, and 11 bases lay between the germline ends. The CDR3 consists of 14 residues. Here the CDR3 DNA reads TGTGCCAGCAGCAACGACGAAAACCAAGAGACCCAGTACTTC. It encodes CASSNDENQETQYF.

This clone was seen only a few times. As DNA, the CDR3 is TGTGCCAGCAGTCCCGGGGGGATGAACACTGAAGCTTTCTTT. Its translation is CASSPGGMNTEAFF. V is TRBV7-3 and J is TRBJ1-1; weak D call: TRBD1 (5 bases). This CDR3 has 14 amino acids. The germline gives CDR1 SGHTA, CDR2 FQGTGA. The V end lost 6 bases, the J end lost 0 bases, and 11 bases lay between the germline ends.

The DNA of the CDR3 is TGTGCCAGCAGCTTCGGACGCCGCTACGAGCAGTACTTC. This codes for CASSFGRRYEQYF. The chain combines TRBV11-2 with TRBJ2-7; no clear D. Germline V gene lookup returns CDR1 SGHAT and CDR2 FQNNGV. The CDR3 consists of 13 residues. Trimming stripped 3 bases from V and 3 bases from J, with 9 bases between.

The rearrangement links TRBV13 to TRBJ2-5; 8 nucleotides agree with TRBD1. The V and J ends lost 1 base and 5 bases, in that order; junction bases with no gene match: 9. This CDR3 region has 16 residues. Germline V gene lookup returns CDR1 PRHDT and CDR2 FYEKMQ (reference sequence). In DNA, the CDR3 is TGTGCCAGCAGCTTAGTCAGGGGGCGTGAGTATGAGACCCAGTACTTC. Translated: CASSLVRGREYETQYF.

This clone was counted a single time. The chain couples TRBV4-1 to TRBJ2-7; possible D gene TRBD2, 6 bases. Trimming took 0 bases from V and 0 from J, leaving 9 bases between them. CDR3 length: 15 residues. Germline V gives CDR1 MGHRA, CDR2 YSYEKL. The CDR3 sequence is CASSQERGSSYEQYF. CDR3 nucleotide sequence: TGCGCCAGCAGCCAAGAACGGGGGAGCTCCTACGAGCAGTACTTC.